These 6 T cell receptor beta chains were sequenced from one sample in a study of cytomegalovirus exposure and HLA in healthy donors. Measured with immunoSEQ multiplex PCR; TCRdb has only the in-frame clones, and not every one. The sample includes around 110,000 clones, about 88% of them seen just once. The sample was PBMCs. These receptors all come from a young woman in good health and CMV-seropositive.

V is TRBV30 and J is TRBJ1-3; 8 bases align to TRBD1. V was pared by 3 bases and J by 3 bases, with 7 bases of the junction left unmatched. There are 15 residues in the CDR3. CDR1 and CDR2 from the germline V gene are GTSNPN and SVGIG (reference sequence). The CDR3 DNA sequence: TGTGCCTGGAGACAGGGGGAACGTTATGGAAACACCATATATTTT. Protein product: CAWRQGERYGNTIYF.

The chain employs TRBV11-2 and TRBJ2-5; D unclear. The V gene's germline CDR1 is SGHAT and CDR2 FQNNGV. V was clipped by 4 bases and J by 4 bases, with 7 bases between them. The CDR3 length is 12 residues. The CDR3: CASSYNRETQYF. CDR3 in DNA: TGTGCCAGCAGCTACAACAGAGAGACCCAGTACTTC.

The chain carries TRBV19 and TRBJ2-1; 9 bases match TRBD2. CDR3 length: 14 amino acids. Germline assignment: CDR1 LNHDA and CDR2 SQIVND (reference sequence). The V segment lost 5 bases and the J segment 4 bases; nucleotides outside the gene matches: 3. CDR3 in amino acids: CASSSSGAYNEQFF. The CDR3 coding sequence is TGTGCCAGTAGTTCTAGCGGGGCTTACAATGAGCAGTTCTTC. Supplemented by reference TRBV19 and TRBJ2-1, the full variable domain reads DGGITQSPKYLFRKEGQNVTLSCEQNLNHDAMYWYRQDPGQGLRLIYYSQIVNDFQKGDIAEGYSVSREKKESFPLTVTSAQKNPTAFYLCASSSSGAYNEQFFGPGTRLTVL.

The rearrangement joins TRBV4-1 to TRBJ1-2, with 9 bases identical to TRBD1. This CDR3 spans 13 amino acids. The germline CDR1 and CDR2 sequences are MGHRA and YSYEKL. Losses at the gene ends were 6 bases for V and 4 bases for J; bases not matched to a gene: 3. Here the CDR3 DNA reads TGCGCCAGCAGGCCGACAGGGGGCTATGGCTACACCTTC. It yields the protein CASRPTGGYGYTF.

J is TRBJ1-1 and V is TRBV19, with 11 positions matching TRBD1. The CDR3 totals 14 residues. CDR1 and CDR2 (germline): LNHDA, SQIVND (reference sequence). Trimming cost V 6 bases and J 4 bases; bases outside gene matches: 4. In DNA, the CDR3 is TGTGCCAGTAGATCCGGGACAGGGGGCACTGAAGCTTTCTTT. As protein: CASRSGTGGTEAFF. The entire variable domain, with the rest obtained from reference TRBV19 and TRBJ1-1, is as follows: DGGITQSPKYLFRKEGQNVTLSCEQNLNHDAMYWYRQDPGQGLRLIYYSQIVNDFQKGDIAEGYSVSREKKESFPLTVTSAQKNPTAFYLCASRSGTGGTEAFFGQGTRLTVV.

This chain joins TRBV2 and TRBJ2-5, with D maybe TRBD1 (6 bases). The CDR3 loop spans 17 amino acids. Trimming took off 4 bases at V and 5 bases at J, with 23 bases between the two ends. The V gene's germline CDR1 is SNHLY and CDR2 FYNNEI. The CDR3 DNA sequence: TGTGCCAGCAGTGCGTCCACGGACAGTTCGGTATTGGAGACCCAGTACTTC. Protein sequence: CASSASTDSSVLETQYF.